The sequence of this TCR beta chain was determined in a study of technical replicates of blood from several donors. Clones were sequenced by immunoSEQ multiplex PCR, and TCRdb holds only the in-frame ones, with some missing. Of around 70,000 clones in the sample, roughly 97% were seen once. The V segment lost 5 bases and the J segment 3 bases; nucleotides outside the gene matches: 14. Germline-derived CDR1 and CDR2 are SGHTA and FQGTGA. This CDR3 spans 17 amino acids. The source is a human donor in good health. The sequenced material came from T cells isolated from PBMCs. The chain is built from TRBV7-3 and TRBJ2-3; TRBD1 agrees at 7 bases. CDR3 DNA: TGTGCCAGCAGCCTTCACCGAGGGACAGTTTCGACAGATACGCAGTATTTT. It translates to CASSLHRGTVSTDTQYF.